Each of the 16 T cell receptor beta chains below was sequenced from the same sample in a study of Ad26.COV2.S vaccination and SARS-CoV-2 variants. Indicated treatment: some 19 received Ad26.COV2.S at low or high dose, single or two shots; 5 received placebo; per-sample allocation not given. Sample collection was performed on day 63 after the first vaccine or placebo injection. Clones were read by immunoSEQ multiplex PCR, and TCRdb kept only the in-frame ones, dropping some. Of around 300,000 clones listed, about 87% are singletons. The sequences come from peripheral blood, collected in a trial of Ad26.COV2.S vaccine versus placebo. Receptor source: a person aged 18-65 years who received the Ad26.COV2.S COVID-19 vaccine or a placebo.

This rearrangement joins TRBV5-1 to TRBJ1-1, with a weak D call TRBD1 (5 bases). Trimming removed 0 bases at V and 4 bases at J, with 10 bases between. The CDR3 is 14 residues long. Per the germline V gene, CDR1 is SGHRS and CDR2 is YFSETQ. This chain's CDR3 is CASSLADGGTEAFF. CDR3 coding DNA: TGCGCCAGCAGCTTGGCGGATGGGGGCACTGAAGCTTTCTTT. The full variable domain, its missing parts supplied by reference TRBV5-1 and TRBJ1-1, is KAGVTQTPRYLIKTRGQQVTLSCSPISGHRSVSWYQQTPGQGLQFLFEYFSETQRNKGNFPGRFSGRQFSNSRSEMNVSTLELGDSALYLCASSLADGGTEAFFGQGTRLTVV.

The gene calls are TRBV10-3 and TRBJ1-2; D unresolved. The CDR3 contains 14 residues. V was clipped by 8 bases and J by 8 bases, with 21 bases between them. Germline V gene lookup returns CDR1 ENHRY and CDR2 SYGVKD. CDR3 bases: TGTGCCATCGAGGAGCCGGGGTCGATAGAAGGCTACACCTTC. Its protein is CAIEEPGSIEGYTF.

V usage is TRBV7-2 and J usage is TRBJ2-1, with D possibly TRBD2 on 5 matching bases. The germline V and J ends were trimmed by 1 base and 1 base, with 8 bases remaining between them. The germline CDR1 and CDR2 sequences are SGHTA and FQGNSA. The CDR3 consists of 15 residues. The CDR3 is CASSLVRGSYNEQFF. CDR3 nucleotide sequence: TGTGCCAGCAGCTTAGTACGCGGGTCCTACAATGAGCAGTTCTTC. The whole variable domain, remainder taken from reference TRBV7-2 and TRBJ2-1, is GAGVSQSPSNKVTEKGKDVELRCDPISGHTALYWYRQSLGQGLEFLIYFQGNSAPDKSGLPSDRFSAERTGGSVSTLTIQRTQQEDSAVYLCASSLVRGSYNEQFFGPGTRLTVL.

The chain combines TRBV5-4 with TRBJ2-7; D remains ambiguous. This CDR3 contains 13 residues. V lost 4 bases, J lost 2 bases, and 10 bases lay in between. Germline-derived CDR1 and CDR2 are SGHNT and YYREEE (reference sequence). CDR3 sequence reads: CASSPVEAYEQYF. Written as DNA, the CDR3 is TGTGCCAGCAGCCCGGTAGAGGCCTACGAGCAGTACTTC. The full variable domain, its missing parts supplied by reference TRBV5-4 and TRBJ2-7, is ETGVTQSPTHLIKTRGQQVTLRCSSQSGHNTVSWYQQALGQGPQFIFQYYREEENGRGNFPPRFSGLQFPNYSSELNVNALELDDSALYLCASSPVEAYEQYFGPGTRLTVT.

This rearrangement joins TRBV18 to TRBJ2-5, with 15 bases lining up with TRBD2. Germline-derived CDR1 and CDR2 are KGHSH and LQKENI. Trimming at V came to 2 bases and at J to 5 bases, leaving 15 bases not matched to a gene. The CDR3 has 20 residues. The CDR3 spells CASSPNRGGTSGRIAETQYF. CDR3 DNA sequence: TGTGCCAGCTCACCAAATCGAGGCGGGACTAGCGGGAGGATTGCGGAGACCCAGTACTTC. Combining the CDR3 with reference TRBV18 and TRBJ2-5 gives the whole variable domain NAGVMQNPRHLVRRRGQEARLRCSPMKGHSHVYWYRQLPEEGLKFMVYLQKENIIDESGMPKERFSAEFPKEGPSILRIQQVVRGDSAAYFCASSPNRGGTSGRIAETQYFGPGTRLLVL.

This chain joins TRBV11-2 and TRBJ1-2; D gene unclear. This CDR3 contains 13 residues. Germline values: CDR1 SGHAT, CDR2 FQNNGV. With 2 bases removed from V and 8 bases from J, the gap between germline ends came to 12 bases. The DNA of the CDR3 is TGTGCCAGCAGCTTAAGCAGTTACCGGGGCTACACCTTC. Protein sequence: CASSLSSYRGYTF.

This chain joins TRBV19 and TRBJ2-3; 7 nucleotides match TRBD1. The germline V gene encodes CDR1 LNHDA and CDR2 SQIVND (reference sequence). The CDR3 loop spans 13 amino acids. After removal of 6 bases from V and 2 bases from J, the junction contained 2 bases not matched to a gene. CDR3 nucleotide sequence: TGTGCCAGTAGGGACAGGTTCACAGATACGCAGTATTTT. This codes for CASRDRFTDTQYF. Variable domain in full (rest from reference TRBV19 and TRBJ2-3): DGGITQSPKYLFRKEGQNVTLSCEQNLNHDAMYWYRQDPGQGLRLIYYSQIVNDFQKGDIAEGYSVSREKKESFPLTVTSAQKNPTAFYLCASRDRFTDTQYFGPGTRLTVL.

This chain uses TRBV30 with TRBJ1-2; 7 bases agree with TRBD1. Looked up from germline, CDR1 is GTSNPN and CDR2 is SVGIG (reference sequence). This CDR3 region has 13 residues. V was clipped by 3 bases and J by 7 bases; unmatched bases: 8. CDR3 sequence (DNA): TGTGCCTGGAGAGCACAGGGGAAAGGTGGCTACACCTTC. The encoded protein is CAWRAQGKGGYTF.

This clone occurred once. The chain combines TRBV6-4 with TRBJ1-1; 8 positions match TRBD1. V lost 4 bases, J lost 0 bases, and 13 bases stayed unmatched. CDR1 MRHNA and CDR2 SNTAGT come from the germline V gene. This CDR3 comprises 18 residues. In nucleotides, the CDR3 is TGTGCCAGCAGTGTTGGGGGTCAGGGGGCCCAAGTGAACACTGAAGCTTTCTTT. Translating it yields CASSVGGQGAQVNTEAFF.

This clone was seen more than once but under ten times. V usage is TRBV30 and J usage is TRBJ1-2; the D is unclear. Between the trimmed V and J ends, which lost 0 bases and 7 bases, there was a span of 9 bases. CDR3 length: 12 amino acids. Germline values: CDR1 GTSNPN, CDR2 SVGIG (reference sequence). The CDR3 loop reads CAWSVERGGYTF. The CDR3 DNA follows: TGTGCCTGGAGTGTCGAAAGAGGTGGCTACACCTTC.

This CDR3 is CASSSYRRDRGATTGELFF. The CDR3 region has the DNA TGTGCCAGCAGCTCGTACCGCCGGGACAGGGGAGCTACCACCGGGGAGCTGTTTTTT. The genes are TRBV11-3 and TRBJ2-2, with 10 bases identical to TRBD1. There are 19 residues in the CDR3. V lost 4 bases to trimming and J lost 4 bases; unmatched junction nucleotides: 15. CDR1 and CDR2 (germline): SGHNT, YENEEA.

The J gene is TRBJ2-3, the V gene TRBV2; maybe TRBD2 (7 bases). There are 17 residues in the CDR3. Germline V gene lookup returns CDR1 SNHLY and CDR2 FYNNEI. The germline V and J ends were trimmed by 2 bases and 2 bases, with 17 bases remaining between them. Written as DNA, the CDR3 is TGTGCCAGCAGTGAAATAGGAGGGGGGGGTTTCACAGATACGCAGTATTTT. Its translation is CASSEIGGGGFTDTQYF.

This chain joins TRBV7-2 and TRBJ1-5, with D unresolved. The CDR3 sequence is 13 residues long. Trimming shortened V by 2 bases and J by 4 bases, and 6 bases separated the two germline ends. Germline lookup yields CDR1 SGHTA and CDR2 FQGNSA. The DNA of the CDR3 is TGTGCCAGCAGCTTACAAAGAAATCAGCCCCAGCATTTT. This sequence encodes CASSLQRNQPQHF.

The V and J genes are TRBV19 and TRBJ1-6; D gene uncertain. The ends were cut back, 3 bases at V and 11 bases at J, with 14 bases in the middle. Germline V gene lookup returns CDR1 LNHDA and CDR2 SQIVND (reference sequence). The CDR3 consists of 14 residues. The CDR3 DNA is TGTGCCAGTAGTATTAATCCTGGAAGGACACCCCTCCACTTT. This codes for CASSINPGRTPLHF.

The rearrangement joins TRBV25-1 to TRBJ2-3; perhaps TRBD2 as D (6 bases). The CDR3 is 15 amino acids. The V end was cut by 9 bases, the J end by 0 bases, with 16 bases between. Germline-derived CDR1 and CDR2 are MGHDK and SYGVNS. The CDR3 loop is CASGEVRESTDTQYF. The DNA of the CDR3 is TGTGCCAGTGGGGAGGTCCGGGAAAGCACAGATACGCAGTATTTT.

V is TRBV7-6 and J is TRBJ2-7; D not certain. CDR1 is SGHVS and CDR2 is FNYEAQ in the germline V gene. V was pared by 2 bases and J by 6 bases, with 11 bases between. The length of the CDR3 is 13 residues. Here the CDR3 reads CASSLQDPGEQYF. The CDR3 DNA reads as TGTGCCAGCAGCTTACAGGACCCGGGCGAGCAGTACTTC.